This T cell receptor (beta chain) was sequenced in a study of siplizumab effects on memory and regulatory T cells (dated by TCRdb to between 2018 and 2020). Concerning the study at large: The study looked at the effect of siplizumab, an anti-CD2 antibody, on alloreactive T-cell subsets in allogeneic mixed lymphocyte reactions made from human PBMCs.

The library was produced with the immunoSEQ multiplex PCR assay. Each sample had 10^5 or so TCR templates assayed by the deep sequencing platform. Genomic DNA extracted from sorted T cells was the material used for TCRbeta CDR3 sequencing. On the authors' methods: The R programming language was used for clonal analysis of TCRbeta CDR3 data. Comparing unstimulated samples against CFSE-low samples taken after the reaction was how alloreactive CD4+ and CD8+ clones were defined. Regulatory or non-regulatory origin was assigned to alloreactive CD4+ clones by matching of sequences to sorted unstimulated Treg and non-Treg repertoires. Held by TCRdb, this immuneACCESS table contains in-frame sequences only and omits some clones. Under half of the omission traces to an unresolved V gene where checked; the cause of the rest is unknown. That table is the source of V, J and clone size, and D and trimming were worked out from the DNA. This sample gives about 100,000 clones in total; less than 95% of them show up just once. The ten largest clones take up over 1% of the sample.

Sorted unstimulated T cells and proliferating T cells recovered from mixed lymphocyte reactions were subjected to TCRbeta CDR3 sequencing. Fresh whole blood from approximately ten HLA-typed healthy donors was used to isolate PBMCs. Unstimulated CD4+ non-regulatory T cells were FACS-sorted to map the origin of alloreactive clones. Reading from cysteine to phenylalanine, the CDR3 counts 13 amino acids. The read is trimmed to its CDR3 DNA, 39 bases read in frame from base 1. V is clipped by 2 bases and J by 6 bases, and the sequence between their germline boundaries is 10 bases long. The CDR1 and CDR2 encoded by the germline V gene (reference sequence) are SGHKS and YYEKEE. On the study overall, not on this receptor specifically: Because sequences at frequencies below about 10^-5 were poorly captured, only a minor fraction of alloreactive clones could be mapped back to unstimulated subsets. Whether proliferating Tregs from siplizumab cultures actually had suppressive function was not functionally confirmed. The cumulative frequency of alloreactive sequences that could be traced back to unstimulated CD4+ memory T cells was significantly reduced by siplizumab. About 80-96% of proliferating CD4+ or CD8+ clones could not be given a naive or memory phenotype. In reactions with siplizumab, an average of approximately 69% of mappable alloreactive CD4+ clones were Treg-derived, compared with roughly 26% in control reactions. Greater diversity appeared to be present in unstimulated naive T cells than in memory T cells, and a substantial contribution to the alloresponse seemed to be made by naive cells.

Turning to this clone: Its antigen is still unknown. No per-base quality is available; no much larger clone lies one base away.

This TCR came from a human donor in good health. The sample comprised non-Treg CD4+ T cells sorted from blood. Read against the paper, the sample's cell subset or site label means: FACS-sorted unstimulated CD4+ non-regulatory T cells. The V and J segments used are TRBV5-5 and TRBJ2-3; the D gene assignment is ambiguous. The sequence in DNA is TGTGCCAGCAGCTTCACTGATTTCGATACGCAGTATTTT. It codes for CASSFTDFDTQYF.